A selection of T cell receptor beta chains follows, all from one sample in a study of blood T cell repertoires in COVID-19. The table came from immunoSEQ multiplex PCR; TCRdb's copy has only in-frame clones and leaves some out. Seen here are about 260,000 clones, around 80% observed once, and the top ten hold about 1.9%. The sample comprised peripheral blood. These receptors originate from a woman aged 80 or older with acute or convalescent COVID-19. Each CDR3 is given with its conserved first and last residue. Fields, in order: V gene, clone size, J gene, D gene, CDR3 DNA, CDR3 protein. D genes are given only for firm matches. Clone size is shown for a subset of rows, as once, few, many or a class of expanded clone.

>TRBV28|-|TRBJ2-7|TRBD1
TGTGCCAGCAGCCCAAGGGGGCGCGCCGGCTCCTACGAGCAGTACTTC
CASSPRGRAGSYEQYF
>TRBV2|-|TRBJ2-1|TRBD2
TGTGCCAGCAGTGAGTTGGTAGCGGGAGACTCCTACAATGAGCAGTTCTTC
CASSELVAGDSYNEQFF
>TRBV19|-|TRBJ1-2|TRBD1
TGTGCCAGTACCCCCACGACAGGGGGCCTCCGTGGTGGCTACACCTTC
CASTPTTGGLRGGYTF
>TRBV21-1|-|TRBJ2-5|-
TGTGCCAGCAGCCCACAGGGAGAGGAGACCCAGTACTTC
CASSPQGEETQYF
>TRBV28|-|TRBJ2-7|TRBD2
TGTGCCAGCAGTTTATCCCGGGGGAGCGGGAGGCCAGACGAGCAGTACTTC
CASSLSRGSGRPDEQYF
>TRBV9|-|TRBJ1-2|-
TGTGCCAGCAGCGCCAGAAGAACCCTCTCCTATGGCTACACCTTC
CASSARRTLSYGYTF
>TRBV27|once|TRBJ2-7|TRBD1
TGTGCCAGCAGTCGCCGGGACAGGGACTCCTACGAGCAGTACTTC
CASSRRDRDSYEQYF
>TRBV6-1|-|TRBJ1-6|TRBD1
TGTGCCAGCAGTGAAGTTAGGGGGCGTTCACCCCTCCACTTT
CASSEVRGRSPLHF
>TRBV5-5|-|TRBJ1-3|-
TGTGCCAGCAGCGGCACAGGGAGCTCTGGAAACACCATATATTTT
CASSGTGSSGNTIYF
>TRBV5-4|-|TRBJ1-1|TRBD1
TGTGCCAGCAGCCCCGGACAGGTCACTGAAGCTTTCTTT
CASSPGQVTEAFF
>TRBV19|-|TRBJ1-5|-
TGTGCCAGTAGTATAAGTAGGGGGACGGCGGATAGCAATCAGCCCCAGCATTTT
CASSISRGTADSNQPQHF
>TRBV5-1|-|TRBJ1-2|-
TGCGCCAGCAGCTTGGACCCTCGGAACTATGGCTACACCTTC
CASSLDPRNYGYTF
>TRBV5-1|-|TRBJ2-3|TRBD2
TGCGCCAGCAGCATAGCGGGGCGCACAGATACGCAGTATTTT
CASSIAGRTDTQYF
>TRBV29-1|-|TRBJ1-3|-
TGCAGCGTCCTATCTGGAAACACCATATATTTT
CSVLSGNTIYF
>TRBV6-5|-|TRBJ2-5|-
TGTGCCAGCAGAAGACAGAAGCAAGAGACCCAGTACTTC
CASRRQKQETQYF
>TRBV4-1|-|TRBJ1-4|TRBD1
TGCGCCAGCAGCCAGGGGACAGCTAATGAAAAACTGTTTTTT
CASSQGTANEKLFF
>TRBV3-1/TRBV3-2|-|TRBJ1-5|-
TGTGCCAGCAGCCAAGATCTCCAGACAGTCCAGCATTTT
CASSQDLQTVQHF
>TRBV19|-|TRBJ2-1|TRBD2
TGTGCCAGTATCAAACCCGGGGGAGGGGCGTTATGGTTCTTC
CASIKPGGGALWFF
>TRBV5-5|-|TRBJ1-1|-
TGTGCCAGCAGCTTAATCAGGGTGGGGAACACTGAAGCTTTCTTT
CASSLIRVGNTEAFF
>TRBV6-2/TRBV6-3|-|TRBJ1-1|-
TGTGCCAGCAGTTACTCAGGGAGAATGAACACTGAAGCTTTCTTT
CASSYSGRMNTEAFF
>TRBV9|-|TRBJ2-1|-
TGTGCCAGCAGCGTATTGTCCACCGGGTCCCCGCTGGATGAGCAGTTCTTC
CASSVLSTGSPLDEQFF
>TRBV12-3/TRBV12-4|-|TRBJ2-2|TRBD1
TGTGCCAGCCGAGGGGGCGGCGGGGAGCTGTTTTTT
CASRGGGGELFF
>TRBV6-5|-|TRBJ2-4|-
TGTGCCAGCGTGCAGGGGGGTGGGAACATTCAGTACTTC
CASVQGGGNIQYF
>TRBV29-1|-|TRBJ1-2|TRBD1
TGCAGCGTTGATAGGAGACAGGGGGACTATGGCTACACCTTC
CSVDRRQGDYGYTF
>TRBV7-8|-|TRBJ2-1|TRBD2
TGTGCCAGCAGCTTGAGCGGGAGCTCCTACAATGAGCAGTTCTTC
CASSLSGSSYNEQFF
>TRBV3-1/TRBV3-2|-|TRBJ1-3|TRBD1
TGTGCCAGCAGCCTGGGACAGACTGGAAACACCATATATTTT
CASSLGQTGNTIYF
>TRBV6-5|-|TRBJ2-3|-
TGTGCCAGCAGTTACAGACAGGCAACAGATACGCAGTATTTT
CASSYRQATDTQYF
>TRBV3-1/TRBV3-2|-|TRBJ1-2|-
TGTGCCAGCAGCCAAGTGCGGGGGGTTAACTATGGCTACACCTTC
CASSQVRGVNYGYTF
>TRBV2|-|TRBJ1-6|-
TGTGCCAGCAGTGTACAATATAATTCACCCCTCCACTTT
CASSVQYNSPLHF
>TRBV19|-|TRBJ1-1|TRBD1
TGTGCCAGTTCTGACAGGGGAGGCACTGAAGCTTTCTTT
CASSDRGGTEAFF
>TRBV14|-|TRBJ2-7|-
TGTGCCAGCAGCCTTGGACTTTCCTACGAGCAGTACTTC
CASSLGLSYEQYF
>TRBV27|-|TRBJ1-3|TRBD1
TGTGCCAGCAGTTTGACAGGGGCTGGAAACACCATATATTTT
CASSLTGAGNTIYF
>TRBV3-1/TRBV3-2|-|TRBJ2-6|-
TGTGCCAGCAGCCTCGGGGGAAGTGGGGCCAACGTCCTGACTTTC
CASSLGGSGANVLTF
>TRBV6-5|-|TRBJ1-1|-
TGTGCCAGCCGAGGGATTAACACTGAAGCTTTCTTT
CASRGINTEAFF
>TRBV19|-|TRBJ1-2|-
TGTGCCGTCCTCGCGTCCTATGGCTACACCTTC
CAVLASYGYTF
>TRBV7-2|few|TRBJ1-5|TRBD1
TGTGCCAGCAGCCGGGGACAGGGGGCATTAAGTCAGCCCCAGCATTTT
CASSRGQGALSQPQHF
>TRBV4-3|-|TRBJ1-4|-
TGCGCCAGCAGCCAAGGGGATGCGGGTGAAAAACTGTTTTTT
CASSQGDAGEKLFF
>TRBV18|-|TRBJ2-7|TRBD1
TGTGCCAGCTCACCGGACCAGGGGGCGAAATACGAGCAGTACTTC
CASSPDQGAKYEQYF
>TRBV29-1|-|TRBJ1-4|TRBD1
TGCAGCACGTGGACAGGGGGCAATAATGAAAAACTGTTTTTT
CSTWTGGNNEKLFF
>TRBV6-5|-|TRBJ1-2|-
TGTGCCAGCAGCCCCAGGGTCCTCTATGGCTACACCTTC
CASSPRVLYGYTF
>TRBV5-6|-|TRBJ1-2|-
TGTGCCAGCAGCAGGTACAGGCGGGGCTACACCTTC
CASSRYRRGYTF
>TRBV12-3/TRBV12-4|-|TRBJ2-7|-
TGTGCCAGCAGTTTGTATAGCGAGCAGTACTTC
CASSLYSEQYF
>TRBV6-5|-|TRBJ2-7|TRBD1
TGTGCCAGCAGTCCCGACAGGGACCCTAACTACGAGCAGTACTTC
CASSPDRDPNYEQYF
>TRBV29-1|-|TRBJ1-2|TRBD1
TGCAGCGTTGAACGTGACAGGGGGAGAGGCTACACCTTC
CSVERDRGRGYTF
>TRBV30|-|TRBJ2-2|TRBD2
TGTGCCTGGCAGACGGGACTAGCTATTTCCGGGGAGCTGTTTTTT
CAWQTGLAISGELFF
>TRBV7-2|-|TRBJ2-1|-
TGTGCCAGCACCCCCTCTCCCGGGAATGAGCAGTTCTTC
CASTPSPGNEQFF
>TRBV30|-|TRBJ1-2|-
TGTGCCTGGAGTGTCCAGTATGGCTACACCTTC
CAWSVQYGYTF
>TRBV10-3|-|TRBJ1-1|-
TGTGCCATCAGTGGGCGGGTTGACACTGAAGCTTTCTTT
CAISGRVDTEAFF
>TRBV12-1|few|TRBJ1-5|-
TGTGCCAGCAGCTTTGAGTCGACAGGCCACAATCAGCCCCAGCATTTT
CASSFESTGHNQPQHF
>TRBV5-1|-|TRBJ2-1|TRBD1
TGCGCCAGCAGCTTCCCCGACAGGGGGGATGAGCAGTTCTTC
CASSFPDRGDEQFF
>TRBV7-2|-|TRBJ2-3|-
TGTGCCAGCAGCTTAGATAGGGCAGGGGGCACAGATACGCAGTATTTT
CASSLDRAGGTDTQYF
>TRBV19|-|TRBJ2-7|-
TGTGCCAGTAGTATATGGAACAGGGCGTACGAGCAGTACTTC
CASSIWNRAYEQYF
>TRBV18|few|TRBJ2-7|TRBD1
TGTGCCAGCTCACCACGGGACAGCTCCTACGAGCAGTACTTC
CASSPRDSSYEQYF
>TRBV5-6|-|TRBJ1-5|-
TGTGCCAGCAGCTTGGTGGGAGACAATCAGCCCCAGCATTTT
CASSLVGDNQPQHF